The clone carrying this T cell receptor (beta chain) was detected only once. Lacking the conserved final phenylalanine or tryptophan, this CDR3 likely reflects a read error. The DNA is omitted, as the CDR3 cannot be located on it reliably, and the CDR3 follows TCRdb's listing. RNA transcripts were the source from which TCR beta CDR3 regions were amplified. Investigators did first-round RT-PCR with HTBI primers, then second-round multiplex PCR. TCRdb used MiXCR to reprocess the multiplex PCR reads, holding one entry per CDR3 protein. The table includes about 740,000 distinct CDR3 sequences, around 40% detected once. This specimen belongs to a study of Graves' ophthalmopathy and Graves' hyperthyroidism. This sequence was found in an adult man with Graves' ophthalmopathy. The specimen was peripheral blood.

CDR3 sequence: CASSVRIP. V gene TRBV6-6 combines with J gene TRBJ2-6. The CDR3 has 8 amino acids, counting both end residues. Germline V gene lookup returns CDR1 MNHNY and CDR2 SVGAGI (reference sequence).